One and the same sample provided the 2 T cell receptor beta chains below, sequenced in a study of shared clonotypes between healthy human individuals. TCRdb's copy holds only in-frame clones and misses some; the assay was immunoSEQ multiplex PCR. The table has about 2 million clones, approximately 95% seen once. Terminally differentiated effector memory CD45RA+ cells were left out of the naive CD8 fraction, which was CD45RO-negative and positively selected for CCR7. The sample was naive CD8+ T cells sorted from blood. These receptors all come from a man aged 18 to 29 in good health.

CDR3 coding DNA: TGTGCCACCAGCAGAGATGTAAGGAGACAGCCAAGCTCCTATAATTCACCCCTCCACTTT. The encoded protein is CATSRDVRRQPSSYNSPLHF. The rearrangement uses TRBV15 and TRBJ1-6; tentatively, D is TRBD1 (5 bases). Germline V lookup: CDR1 LNHNV, CDR2 YYDKDF (reference sequence). Trimming stripped 0 bases from V and 0 bases from J, with 18 bases between. The CDR3 has 20 residues.

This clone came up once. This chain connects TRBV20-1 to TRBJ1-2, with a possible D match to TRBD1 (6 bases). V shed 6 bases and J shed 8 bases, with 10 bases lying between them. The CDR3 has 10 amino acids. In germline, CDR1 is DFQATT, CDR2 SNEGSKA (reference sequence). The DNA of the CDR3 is TGCAGTGCCCTGGGGACAGGCTACACCTTC. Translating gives CSALGTGYTF.